This note documents a single T cell receptor (beta chain) sequence. Original analysis: By means of reference gene primer amplification, nucleated cell counts were estimated. The data were produced by immunoSEQ multiplex PCR, yet TCRdb's version contains in-frame clones alone and is incomplete. Clonal size and the V and J genes are those of that table, whereas D and trimming came from the DNA. The table shows around 190,000 clones, with under 90% occurring only once. The source of the sample is a study of blood T cell repertoires in COVID-19. On the study more broadly: Sample material is recorded as cDNA or gDNA derived from T cells, B-cell-depleted T cells, or PBMCs.

V lost 4 bases, J lost 4 bases, and 8 bases stayed unmatched. Germline-derived CDR1 and CDR2 are LGHDT and YNNKEL (reference sequence). The CDR3 sequence is 15 residues long. The chain carries TRBV3-1 (or the pseudogene TRBV3-2) and TRBJ2-5, with 8 positions matching TRBD2. The origin of this receptor is a human donor in a cohort sampled during active COVID-19. Material for sequencing was peripheral blood. This chain's CDR3 is CASSPRGTRGETQYF. The CDR3 DNA reads as TGTGCCAGCAGCCCCCGGGGGACTAGGGGAGAGACCCAGTACTTC.